One TCR beta chain is described in this entry. Its antigen remains unknown. These data come from a study of T-cell reconstitution after alpha-beta-depleted transplantation in children. Overall study results and limits: At day 60, the high TCRbeta diversity found in some patients originated from recipient T cells and thymic progenitors that had survived.

Unique molecular identifiers tagged the TCRbeta library. MiXCR, run by TCRdb on the PCR reads, gives a single entry per CDR3 protein. The sample records more than 40,000 distinct CDR3 sequences, roughly 50% being singletons. V lost 5 bases and J lost 0, with 14 bases in between. CDR1 is SGHRS, CDR2 YFSETQ, per germline. This CDR3 has 15 amino acids. The chain combines TRBV5-1 with TRBJ1-1; D unresolved. This receptor was identified in a boy under three years old with SCID, due to receive a stem cell transplant. The source material was peripheral blood, sampled before TCRalphabeta/CD19-depleted stem cell transplant. CDR3 bases: TGCGCCAGCAGACCCGGTCTCGGGATGAACACTGAAGCTTTCTTT. This sequence encodes CASRPGLGMNTEAFF.